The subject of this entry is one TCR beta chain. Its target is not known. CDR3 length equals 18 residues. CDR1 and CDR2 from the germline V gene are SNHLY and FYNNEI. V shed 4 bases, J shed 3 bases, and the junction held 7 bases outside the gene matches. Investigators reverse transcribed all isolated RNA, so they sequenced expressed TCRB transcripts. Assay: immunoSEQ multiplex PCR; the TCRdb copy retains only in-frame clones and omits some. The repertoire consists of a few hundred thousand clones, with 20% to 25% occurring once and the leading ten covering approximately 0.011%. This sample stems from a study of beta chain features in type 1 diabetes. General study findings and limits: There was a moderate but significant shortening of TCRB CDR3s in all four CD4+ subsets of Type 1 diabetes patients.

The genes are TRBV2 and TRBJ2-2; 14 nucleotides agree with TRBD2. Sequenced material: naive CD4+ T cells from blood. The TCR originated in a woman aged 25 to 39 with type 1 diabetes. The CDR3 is CASSAQGLAGVDTGELFF. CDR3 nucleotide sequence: TGTGCCAGCAGTGCTCAGGGACTAGCGGGAGTAGACACCGGGGAGCTGTTTTTT.